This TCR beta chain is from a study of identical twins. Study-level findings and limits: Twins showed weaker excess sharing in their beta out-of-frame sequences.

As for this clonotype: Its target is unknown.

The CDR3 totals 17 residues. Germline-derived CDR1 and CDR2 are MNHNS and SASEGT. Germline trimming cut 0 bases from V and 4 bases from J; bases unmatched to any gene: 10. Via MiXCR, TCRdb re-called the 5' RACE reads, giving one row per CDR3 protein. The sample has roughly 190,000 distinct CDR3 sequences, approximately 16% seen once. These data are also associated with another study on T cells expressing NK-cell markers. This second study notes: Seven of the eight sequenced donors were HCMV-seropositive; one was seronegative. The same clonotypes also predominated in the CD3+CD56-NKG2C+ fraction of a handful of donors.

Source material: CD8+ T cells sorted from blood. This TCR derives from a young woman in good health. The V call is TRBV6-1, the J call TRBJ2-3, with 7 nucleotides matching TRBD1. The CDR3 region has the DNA TGTGCCAGCAGTGAAGCACACCGACAGGGACGCGCAGATACGCAGTATTTT. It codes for CASSEAHRQGRADTQYF.